This T cell receptor beta chain was observed in a study of cytomegalovirus exposure and HLA in healthy donors (dated by TCRdb to the late 2010s). In the study overall: According to an earlier analysis of 587 of the donors, about 170 million T cells yielded some 110 million unique TCR beta sequences and approximately 280 Gb of sequence data. Among some 400 genotyped donors of the cohort, an average of roughly 230,000 unique TCR beta nucleotide sequences was sequenced per donor, of which about 19% were non-productive. High-throughput TCR immunosequencing, statistical association of individual TCRs with disease status, and machine learning were combined to predict cytomegalovirus infection status. Among the roughly 400 genotyped donors, around 81% belonged to the genetic ancestry cluster associated with self-reported Caucasian donors. Alongside the repertoire data, information on donor age, sex, ethnicity and CMV serostatus was compiled. In an earlier analysis of several hundred of the donors, high-throughput TCR beta sequencing was used to judge whether each TCR beta V gene segment behaved as functional or pseudogenic. An early release that covered 640 HLA-typed donors contained around 330 gigabases of sequencing data and 65 million to 100 million unique TCR sequences. Genome-wide SNP genotypes for about 55% of the roughly 670 donors were used in a later genetic analysis, which treated that subset as a discovery cohort. The aim of the study was to test whether cataloging public T cell receptors could identify signatures of past pathogen exposure. Every discovery cohort repertoire had been produced on one sequencing platform. Class I and class II HLA loci were covered by the typing at four-digit resolution. The later analysis used no new phenotypic data to find candidate immune exposures, relying instead on TCR beta sequences and their occurrence across donors. A separate validation cohort of 100 to 150 different subjects was used in addition to the approximately 670-subject first cohort. The study profiled the T cell repertoires of hundreds of subjects by immunosequencing and related them to cytomegalovirus serostatus. Because of strong linkage in the cohort, 5 or 6 DR-DQ haplotypes were treated as single units for association and clustering. Typing coverage varied by locus: roughly 620-630 donors for A, B, C, DRB1 and DQB1; 500 to 550 for DQA1; more than 600 for DPA1; 450 to 480 for DPB1. A later analysis re-analyzed previously published TCR beta repertoires from 666 donors and added high-resolution HLA genotyping to study TCR occurrence patterns.

Libraries were made using the immunoSEQ multiplex PCR assay. For the multiplex PCR, a mixture combining 60 forward primers for TCR Vbeta segments and 13 reverse primers for TCR Jbeta segments was used. The CDR3 region of rearranged TCR beta genes was amplified from genomic DNA with a multiplex PCR assay. The Illumina HiSeq System was used to sequence the amplified TCR beta libraries as 87-base-pair reads. For the original study's pipeline: A later analysis tallied 75 million to 85 million unique TCR beta chains across the 666 repertoires, and about 12 million of those chains were shared by two or more donors. Raw reads were error-corrected and collapsed into unique sequences by a nearest-neighbor algorithm in which closely related sequences were merged to remove PCR and sequencing errors. To assign V, D and J gene segments, CDR3 sequences were aligned to IMGT reference sequences. For a sequence to be retained, a match of at least six nucleotides was required to both a V gene segment and a J gene segment. A rearrangement counted as productive if the CDR3 had no stop codons and remained in frame with V and J, and every other rearrangement counted as non-productive. Following IMGT convention, CDR3 was defined as the stretch from the second conserved V-encoded cysteine to the conserved J-encoded phenylalanine. The earlier analysis of 500 to 600 of the donors excluded sequences that lacked an unambiguous match to a single V gene segment. An earlier analysis of approximately 590 of the donors classified V segments as functional when productive rearrangements were above 56.7% and as segregating when the standard deviation between donors was above 5%. A statistical classification framework was built for diagnosing cytomegalovirus status from the catalog of TCR beta chain sequences. A later analysis assigned V and J genes by comparing TCR nucleotide sequences with IMGT/GENE-DB human TR gene sequences. The TCRdist pipeline was used in a later analysis to assign CDR3 sequences and most-parsimonious VDJ recombination scenarios. A later analysis defined each TCR beta chain by its CDR3 amino acid sequence plus V-gene family, and excluded reads lacking a unique V-gene family. In a later analysis, 450 to 600 highly shared, low-generation-probability nucleotide sequences were removed to address suspected cross-contamination and a sequencing artifact. A later analysis calculated a clonal expansion index for each public chain from normalized within-repertoire ranks of inferred template counts. In a later analysis, generation probabilities were computed with a VDJ recombination model fitted to out-of-frame rearrangements, and the resulting probabilities were checked against IGoR. A later analysis scored TCR-TCR, TCR-HLA and TCR-CMV co-occurrence with hypergeometric tests, applying a repertoire-size bias correction to TCR pairs. A later analysis estimated false discovery rates by permuting HLA or CMV assignments 20 times. In a later analysis, co-occurring TCRs were grouped with DBSCAN, and TCRdist sequence similarity was added when clustering was performed within HLA-allele-positive subsets. Co-occurrence clustering excluded repertoires with fewer than 30,000 or more than 120,000 public chains, plus five with anomalous nucleotide sharing. The clones in this table, taken by TCRdb from immuneACCESS, are in-frame only. Not every clone is retained; where verified, under half of the shortfall comes from an unresolved V gene, and the cause of the rest is unknown. V and J calls and clone size are those listed in that table; D and trimming were worked out from the DNA. The sample yields roughly 190,000 clones; approximately 9.5% were counted once. The leading ten clones occupy 1% to 1.5% of the sample.

The cohort comprised more than 550 healthy bone marrow donors. At the time of sampling, all cohort members were nominally healthy, though unrecorded immune exposures were likely present. The donor was CMV seropositive and belonged to the group of 250 to 300 seropositive cohort members. A peripheral blood sample was provided by each donor, and peripheral blood mononuclear cells were used for TCR beta sequencing. The Qiagen DNeasy Blood Extraction Kit was used to extract genomic DNA from the blood cell samples. What the work shows at the level of the full study, not this receptor alone: Compared with the roughly 710-donor mean, donors in an Asian-associated ancestry cluster had fewer N-insertions in productive TCRs, according to a later genetic analysis. Presence/absence analyses assumed roughly uniform sequencing depth across donors, an assumption that may not hold. Because counts were too low, fewer than 20 rarely observed V segments, including chromosome 9 orphons, were excluded from the earlier analysis of 500 to 700 of the donors. Specific HLA alleles were associated with roughly 17,000 TCR beta sequences at a false discovery rate of 0.05 in a later analysis. HLA typing was unavailable for some donors at each locus, so association tests used only the typed subset. A cluster of highly shared sequence variants was judged likely to be a technical artifact of the sequencing pipeline. In a later analysis, the rate of TCR association differed among HLA loci, with DRB1 alleles having the most associated TCRs and HLA-C alleles having the fewest. Several of the top co-occurrence clusters appeared to be linked to parvovirus B19, influenza, CMV and Epstein-Barr virus, according to a later analysis. In a later analysis, HLA-associated TCR beta chains showed more clonal expansion and lower generation probabilities than non-associated chains that were equally common. The only immune exposure information available for the cohort was CMV serostatus. In an earlier analysis of approximately 590 of the donors, most TCR beta V segments were observed in productive rearrangements about 87% or about 30% of the time, broadly matching IMGT annotations. A further reported finding was that TCR beta sequences accurately predicted the HLA-A and HLA-B alleles for most subjects in the first cohort. The classifier was reported to diagnose cytomegalovirus status with high specificity and sensitivity in both the original and validation cohorts. In a later genetic analysis, a missense DCLRE1C variant was associated with V-gene and J-gene trimming of TCR beta chains, and the association was replicated in an independent cohort. Across donors, most TCR sequences were observed very rarely, whereas some public TCRs were present in many individuals. A few of the identified cytomegalovirus-associated TCR beta chains were confirmed in vitro to be specific for cytomegalovirus antigens. This cohort had only TCR beta chains sequenced, and the lack of alpha or paired-chain data limited which features could be detected. When HLA alleles, especially DR and DQ, strongly co-occurred, attributing TCR associations to individual alleles was difficult. Correlated functional status among segregating V segments might reflect linkage disequilibrium, but an unknown experimental factor could not be ruled out. Some IMGT-functional V segments, including TRBV6-2 and TRBV6-3, could not be distinguished by the 87-base-pair reads and were therefore excluded. In the study, around 160 TCR beta chains were listed as associated with cytomegalovirus. In a later analysis, most CMV-associated TCR beta chains were found to appear HLA-restricted, with HLA associations seemingly driven largely by CMV exposure. The authors suggested that the approach could potentially be generalized to other disease states and immunological phenotypes.

Reading the germline V gene gives CDR1 LGHNA and CDR2 YNFKEQ. V is cut back by 3 bases and J by 0 bases, with 22 bases in the junction unmatched. The CDR3, cysteine through phenylalanine, is 22 amino acids long. Just the 66-base CDR3 DNA is kept, in frame starting at base 1. This clone was seen a handful of times. Its recognized antigen is unknown. Within one base of it there is no much larger clone, and no base qualities were kept. The sequence links TRBV4-2 to TRBJ2-1, with 8 junctional bases fitting TRBD2. Material for sequencing was PBMCs. The clonotype originates from a woman younger than 45 in good health and CMV-seropositive. The DNA sequence reads TGTGCCAGCAGCCACGCTCACTTGGGAGGGAGCGGGAGAGCGTCCTCCTACAATGAGCAGTTCTTC. Translation gives CASSHAHLGGSGRASSYNEQFF.